This T cell receptor (beta chain) came from a study of T cells after yellow fever vaccination. Study-level points and caveats: It was a weaker secondary response, yet one that peaked faster, at day 5 versus 15. Most primary-vaccination clones recurred post-booster (nearly 98% CD4, about 90% CD8).

This clonotype was found many times. What it binds is unknown. Conversion of TCR transcripts into cDNA relied on 5'RACE template switching, which added a universal primer site and UMIs. TCRdb passed the 5' RACE reads through MiXCR, listing each CDR3 protein once. The table has a few hundred thousand distinct CDR3 sequences, under 5% seen once. Germline CDR1 is SEHNR and CDR2 is FQNEAQ (reference sequence). CDR3 length: 15 amino acids. Between the trimmed V and J ends, which lost 11 bases and 4 bases, there was a span of 23 bases. V and J are TRBV7-9 and TRBJ2-5, with D tentatively TRBD1 (5 bases). The clonotype comes from a man between 18 and 29 years old who received the YFV17D yellow fever vaccine. The sequences come from PBMCs, collected 5 days after the yellow fever booster vaccination. The CDR3 spells CACSFGRVGPETQYF. CDR3 coding DNA: TGTGCCTGTTCGTTCGGCAGGGTCGGTCCAGAGACCCAGTACTTC.